The 26 T cell receptor beta chains in this list originate from one sample, sequenced in a study of molecular identifiers for immune sequencing clone quantification. TCRdb re-called the PCR reads through MiXCR, storing one row per CDR3 protein. Of about 100,000 distinct CDR3 sequences in the sample, around a third were seen once. Sequenced input: naive CD8+ T cells from blood, with Jurkat cell RNA spiked in. Subset indicated: FACS-sorted CD8+CD4-CCR7+CD45RA+ naive T cells. The receptors stem from a human donor in good health. Some libraries in this study had Jurkat cell RNA spiked in.

This clonotype was picked up a small number of times. This rearrangement joins TRBV7-2 to TRBJ2-1, with 11 positions matching TRBD2. Germline CDR1 is SGHTA and CDR2 is FQGNSA. Losses at the gene ends were 6 bases for V and 4 bases for J; bases not matched to a gene: 5. The CDR3 has 15 residues. This chain's CDR3 is CASRWTSGPYNEQFF. DNA of the CDR3: TGTGCCAGCAGATGGACTAGCGGGCCTTACAATGAGCAGTTCTTC.

The table lists this clonotype with a few counts. V usage is TRBV2 and J usage is TRBJ2-5; possibly TRBD2 for D (6 bases). CDR3 size: 17 residues. Trimming removed 4 bases from V and 4 bases from J, with 22 bases in between. Germline loops: CDR1 SNHLY, CDR2 FYNNEI. CDR3 loop: CASSGLRRRDAIETQYF. CDR3 DNA sequence: TGTGCCAGCAGTGGGCTGAGACGGCGGGACGCAATAGAGACCCAGTACTTC.

This clonotype was seen at least ten times. The chain uses TRBV9 and TRBJ2-3; D is possibly TRBD2 (5 bases). The CDR3 consists of 12 residues. Trimming removed 0 bases from V and 8 bases from J, with 7 bases in between. Germline assignment: CDR1 SGDLS and CDR2 YYNGEE. This CDR3 is CASSVASGTQYF. The DNA for the CDR3 is TGTGCCAGCAGCGTAGCGAGCGGTACGCAGTATTTT.

The rearrangement joins TRBV7-2 to TRBJ2-7; 9 bases are a match to TRBD1. Germline V gene lookup returns CDR1 SGHTA and CDR2 FQGNSA. Trimming took 3 bases from V and 1 from J; bases not matched to a gene: 7. This CDR3 is 16 amino acids long. This CDR3 is CASSFEDRGTSYEQYF. The CDR3 region has the DNA TGTGCCAGCAGCTTTGAGGACAGGGGAACTTCCTACGAGCAGTACTTC.

The chain is built from TRBV5-1 and TRBJ2-3; 8 positions match TRBD2. The CDR3 has 17 residues. J lost 2 bases, V lost 2 bases, and 10 bases had no gene match. Germline V gene data show CDR1 as SGHRS and CDR2 as YFSETQ. The CDR3 reads CASSFGTRASPTDTQYF. The CDR3 coding sequence is TGCGCCAGCAGCTTCGGGACTAGAGCCTCCCCCACAGATACGCAGTATTTT.

In its sample, this clonotype was seen a few times. This chain links TRBV11-2 with TRBJ2-1, with 7 bases matching TRBD2. Germline V lookup: CDR1 SGHAT, CDR2 FQNNGV. The CDR3 runs 16 residues. The junction had 9 bases not matched to a gene; V was cut back by 3 bases and J by 4 bases. CDR3: CASSFVTSRNYNEQFF. The CDR3 nucleotides read TGTGCCAGCAGCTTTGTGACTAGCAGAAATTACAATGAGCAGTTCTTC.

This clonotype was counted only a few times. The J gene is TRBJ2-7, the V gene TRBV28; D ambiguous. V was shortened by 5 bases and J by 4 bases, with 12 bases between the two germline ends. Germline CDR1 is MDHEN and CDR2 is SYDVKM. CDR3 length equals 13 residues. The CDR3 coding sequence is TGTGCCAGCAGTCGTCTATTGGATTACGAGCAGTACTTC. Translated, it gives CASSRLLDYEQYF.

Ten or more counts support this clonotype. The chain employs TRBV4-3 and TRBJ1-3, with no clear D. The V gene's germline CDR1 is LGHNA and CDR2 YSLEER. Trimming pared 0 bases from V and 4 bases from J, leaving 10 bases between. The CDR3 runs 15 residues. The CDR3 sequence: CASSQDEGFGNTIYF. CDR3 DNA: TGCGCCAGCAGCCAAGACGAGGGCTTCGGAAACACCATATATTTT.

The chain recombines TRBV7-6 with TRBJ2-3; 8 nucleotides agree with TRBD2. After removal of 3 bases from V and 3 bases from J, the junction contained 14 bases not matched to a gene. This CDR3 has 18 amino acids. Germline V gene sequence: CDR1 SGHVS, CDR2 FNYEAQ. CDR3 residues: CASSFSRRAGEVTDTQYF. The CDR3 DNA reads TGTGCCAGCAGCTTTTCACGACGAGCGGGAGAGGTAACAGATACGCAGTATTTT.

The table lists this clonotype with many counts. The chain is built from TRBV7-2 and TRBJ2-3; 10 positions match TRBD2. J lost 4 bases, V lost 5 bases, and 12 bases had no gene match. The CDR3 consists of 17 residues. Germline CDR1 is SGHTA and CDR2 is FQGNSA. The CDR3 DNA follows: TGTGCCAGCAGCAAAGAGGTCCTAGCGGGAGTCGCAGATACGCAGTATTTT. Translation: CASSKEVLAGVADTQYF.

There are many counts of this clonotype. The chain is built from TRBV28 and TRBJ2-2; TRBD1 agrees at 7 bases. Germline trimming cut 5 bases from V and 1 base from J; bases unmatched to any gene: 4. The CDR3 sequence is 15 residues long. Germline values: CDR1 MDHEN, CDR2 SYDVKM. Here the CDR3 reads CASSTDRMNTGELFF. In DNA, the CDR3 is TGTGCCAGCAGTACGGACAGGATGAACACCGGGGAGCTGTTTTTT. The complete variable domain, with remaining parts taken from reference TRBV28 and TRBJ2-2, reads DVKVTQSSRYLVKRTGEKVFLECVQDMDHENMFWYRQDPGLGLRLIYFSYDVKMKEKGDIPEGYSVSREKKERFSLILESASTNQTSMYLCASSTDRMNTGELFFGEGSRLTVL.

In its sample, this clonotype was seen a few times. The CDR3 here is CASSRGQITDTQYF. CDR3 nucleotide sequence: TGTGCCAGCAGCCGGGGACAGATCACAGATACGCAGTATTTT. The chain combines TRBV13 with TRBJ2-3, with 7 bases aligning to TRBD1. Germline V gene lookup returns CDR1 PRHDT and CDR2 FYEKMQ (reference sequence). The ends lost 5 bases at V and 2 bases at J; junction bases unmatched: 4. This CDR3 region has 14 residues.

This clonotype was seen only a few times. The chain links TRBV3-1 to TRBJ2-1; D remains unclear. V was pared by 0 bases and J by 8 bases, with 5 bases between. The CDR3 totals 12 residues. Germline V gene lookup returns CDR1 LGHDT and CDR2 YNNKEL (reference sequence). CDR3 loop: CASSQEPHEQFF. The CDR3 region has the DNA TGTGCCAGCAGCCAAGAACCCCATGAGCAGTTCTTC.

This clonotype appeared a few times. The chain employs TRBV6-2 or TRBV6-3 and TRBJ2-7; the match to TRBD2 covers 7 bases. In germline, CDR1 is MNHEY, CDR2 SVGEGT. The CDR3 extends over 15 amino acids. After removal of 4 bases from V and 5 bases from J, the junction contained 11 bases not matched to a gene. CDR3 bases: TGTGCCAGCAGTTTCACGACTGGCCGGGAGGACGAGCAGTACTTC. The encoded protein is CASSFTTGREDEQYF.

This clonotype occurred a few times. This chain joins TRBV11-2 and TRBJ2-7; D assignment may be TRBD1 or TRBD2 (6 bases each). The V end lost 0 bases, the J end lost 2 bases, and 11 bases lay between the germline ends. CDR3 length: 15 residues. The V gene's germline CDR1 is SGHAT and CDR2 FQNNGV. The DNA for the CDR3 is TGTGCCAGCAGCTTAGACCTAGGGGGGCCCTACGAGCAGTACTTC. Translation gives CASSLDLGGPYEQYF.

As regards this clonotype: Possible read error: a much larger clone is one base away. V usage is TRBV4-3 and J usage is TRBJ2-1; 8 bases map to TRBD1. From germline, CDR1 is LGHNA and CDR2 YSLEER. The length of the CDR3 is 13 residues. V lost 8 bases and J lost 6; bases outside the gene matches: 6. CDR3 loop: CASRPGTGNEQFF. CDR3 DNA: TGCGCCAGCCGCCCAGGGACAGGCAATGAGCAGTTCTTC.

Comments on this clonotype: This may arise from a read error, as a much more abundant clone is one base away. In nucleotides, the CDR3 is TGTGCCAGCAGCTTAATTTTTGGACAGGGGCTTTCCGACTCCGGGGAGCTGTTTTTT. Its translation is CASSLIFGQGLSDSGELFF. This chain uses TRBV7-8 with TRBJ2-2, with 9 bases lining up with TRBD1. Germline V gives CDR1 SGHVS, CDR2 FQNEAQ. With 2 bases clipped from V and 6 bases from J, the junction kept 16 bases outside the gene matches. CDR3 length: 19 residues.

In this sample, this clonotype turned up many times. The CDR3 bases are TGTGCCAGCAGCTTATGGGGTGGGGAGACCCAGTACTTC. Translated, it gives CASSLWGGETQYF. The chain uses TRBV7-2 and TRBJ2-5; D not resolved. The CDR3 sequence is 13 residues long. Trimming took off 2 bases at V and 5 bases at J, with 9 bases between the two ends. Germline-derived CDR1 and CDR2 are SGHTA and FQGNSA.

As to this clonotype: It may be a read error: a sequence one base away is much more abundant. CDR3 residues: CASSLIGRKPLNILYF. The CDR3 coding sequence is TGTGCCAGCAGCTTAATCGGCAGAAAACCTTTAAACATTCTGTACTTC. The rearrangement uses TRBV7-8 and TRBJ2-4; unclear D gene. Germline loops: CDR1 SGHVS, CDR2 FQNEAQ. The CDR3 covers 16 residues.

This clonotype was seen at least ten times. The chain employs TRBV7-9 and TRBJ2-3; the D is unclear. CDR1 and CDR2 from the germline V gene are SEHNR and FQNEAQ (reference sequence). V was cut by 4 bases and J by 13 bases, with 9 bases left in between. This CDR3 region has 10 residues. In nucleotides, the CDR3 is TGTGCCAGCAGCTACGATACAGAGTATTTT. It codes for CASSYDTEYF. The whole variable domain, filled in from reference TRBV7-9 and TRBJ2-3, reads DTGVSQNPRHKITKRGQNVTFRCDPISEHNRLYWYRQTLGQGPEFLTYFQNEAQLEKSRLLSDRFSAERPKGSFSTLEIQRTEQGDSAMYLCASSYDTEYFGPGTRLTVL.

This clonotype was recorded at least ten times. The chain recombines TRBV11-2 with TRBJ2-7; possibly TRBD1 or TRBD2 for D (5 bases each). This CDR3 is 15 amino acids long. Germline V gene lookup returns CDR1 SGHAT and CDR2 FQNNGV. Between the trimmed V and J ends, which lost 4 bases and 3 bases, there was a span of 16 bases. CDR3 region: CASSSGTGILYEQYF. The CDR3 DNA reads as TGTGCCAGCAGCTCCGGGACCGGAATCCTCTACGAGCAGTACTTC.

This clonotype was seen a few times. The rearrangement joins TRBV20-1 to TRBJ2-7, with 10 positions matching TRBD2. This CDR3 region has 14 residues. V lost 1 base and J lost 6; bases outside the gene matches: 6. The germline CDR1 and CDR2 sequences are DFQATT and SNEGSKA (reference sequence). The CDR3 DNA is TGCAGTGCTAGAGGTCCGGGACTAGCGCTCGAGCAGTACTTC. The encoded protein is CSARGPGLALEQYF.

This clonotype came up once. The rearrangement links TRBV19 to TRBJ1-5; perhaps TRBD1 as D (6 bases). CDR1 is LNHDA and CDR2 is SQIVND in the germline V gene (reference sequence). Trimming cost V 8 bases and J 4 bases, with 27 bases left between them. The CDR3 covers 18 residues. This CDR3 reads CASSDRTATGLLNQPQHF. Here the CDR3 DNA reads TGTGCCAGTTCGGACAGAACTGCCACGGGTTTGTTAAATCAGCCCCAGCATTTT.

Turning to this clonotype: The junction and the germline gene differ at one end; a read error may be behind it. The chain combines TRBV12-3 or TRBV12-4 with TRBJ2-1; 7 bases are a match to TRBD2. The CDR3 covers 19 residues. The CDR3 sequence: CASRLGGFDRTRPFNAQFF. CDR3 DNA sequence: TGTGCCAGCAGACTCGGGGGGTTCGATAGGACTAGACCTTTCAATGCGCAGTTCTTC.

This clonotype has a single count. A much larger clonotype is one base distant, so this may be a read error. The gene calls are TRBV28 and TRBJ2-3; D is perhaps TRBD2 (6 bases). The CDR3 is 13 amino acids. From germline, CDR1 is MDHEN and CDR2 SYDVKM. V lost 6 bases and J 4 bases, leaving 11 bases between the germline ends. The CDR3 nucleotides are TGTGCCAGCAGCTCCACTAGCTCAGATACGCAGTATTTT. It specifies CASSSTSSDTQYF.

This chain connects TRBV20-1 to TRBJ1-2; D not certain. Germline V gene sequence: CDR1 DFQATT, CDR2 SNEGSKA (reference sequence). The V gene lost 6 bases and the J gene lost 3 bases, with 5 bases spanning the gap. The CDR3 is 10 residues long. The CDR3 reads CSAAYYGYTF. Written as DNA, the CDR3 is TGCAGTGCCGCCTACTATGGCTACACCTTC.